Following are 20 T cell receptor beta chains from one sample sequenced in a study of OX40 agonist ivuxolimab in advanced cancers. Assay used: immunoSEQ multiplex PCR; TCRdb lists only in-frame clones, some missing. The sample holds about 80,000 clones, 92% seen once. The specimen was CD4+ or CD8+ T cells sorted from blood, collected in a trial of the OX40 agonist ivuxolimab. The receptors were sampled from an adult with an advanced solid tumor such as melanoma, head and neck, liver or kidney cancer.

This chain connects TRBV7-6 to TRBJ2-7, with D perhaps being TRBD1 or TRBD2 (5 bases each). The germline V gene has CDR1 SGHVS and CDR2 FNYEAQ. V was shortened by 8 bases and J by 2 bases, with 16 bases between the two germline ends. The CDR3 has 14 amino acids. CDR3 sequence: CASGLGQGPYEQYF. CDR3 nucleotides: TGTGCCAGCGGTCTTGGGCAGGGACCCTACGAGCAGTACTTC.

The V gene is TRBV6-7, the J gene TRBJ1-4; no reliable D call. TRBV6-7 is given ORF status, its function remaining uncertain. CDR3 length: 15 residues. V shed 2 bases and J shed 8 bases, with 15 bases lying between them. CDR3 in DNA: TGTGCCAGCAGTTACCGCCCGGGCTTGTTGGAAAAACTGTTTTTT. As protein: CASSYRPGLLEKLFF.

This chain uses TRBV6-5 with TRBJ2-7, with 9 bases fitting TRBD1. Germline assignment: CDR1 MNHEY and CDR2 SVGAGI. V trimming: 6 bases; J trimming: 6 bases; junction bases outside the gene matches: 6. The CDR3 covers 13 residues. The DNA of the CDR3 is TGTGCCAGCAGCATCACAGGGGGCTCCGAGCAGTACTTC. Residues: CASSITGGSEQYF.

This clone appeared once. Other DNA sequences in the same sample also yield this CDR3. This chain uses TRBV11-2 with TRBJ1-1; possible D gene TRBD1, 5 bases. The germline gives CDR1 SGHAT, CDR2 FQNNGV. The CDR3 spans 14 residues. With 1 base removed from V and 1 base from J, the gap between germline ends came to 7 bases. The CDR3 DNA reads TGTGCCAGCAGCTTAGGGGGGGGGAACACTGAAGCTTTCTTT. It is translated as CASSLGGGNTEAFF.

V gene TRBV19 combines with J gene TRBJ2-7; D possibly uses TRBD1 or TRBD2 (5 bases each). The CDR3 sequence is 13 residues long. V lost 3 bases and J lost 7, with 13 bases in between. CDR1 and CDR2 from the germline V gene are LNHDA and SQIVND (reference sequence). The CDR3 DNA reads as TGTGCCAGTAGTATGGGGGTCCGTGGGGAGCAGTACTTC. Amino acid sequence: CASSMGVRGEQYF.

V is TRBV19 and J is TRBJ1-1; D is unclear. Trimming left V 0 bases short and J 1 base short, with 12 bases between. Germline V CDR1 and CDR2: LNHDA, SQIVND (reference sequence). The CDR3 runs to 16 residues. The CDR3 coding sequence is TGTGCCAGTAGTATAGATGTCGGAGGGTGGAACACTGAAGCTTTCTTT. It codes for CASSIDVGGWNTEAFF. Variable domain in full (rest from reference TRBV19 and TRBJ1-1): DGGITQSPKYLFRKEGQNVTLSCEQNLNHDAMYWYRQDPGQGLRLIYYSQIVNDFQKGDIAEGYSVSREKKESFPLTVTSAQKNPTAFYLCASSIDVGGWNTEAFFGQGTRLTVV.

The chain couples TRBV5-4 to TRBJ2-3, with D perhaps TRBD1 or TRBD2 (5 bases each). The germline V gene encodes CDR1 SGHNT and CDR2 YYREEE (reference sequence). V was pared by 2 bases and J by 5 bases, with 21 bases between. This CDR3 comprises 17 residues. CDR3 sequence (DNA): TGTGCCAGCAGCTTTAAGGATTGGGACCCCACTGGAGATACGCAGTATTTT. It encodes CASSFKDWDPTGDTQYF.

This clone occurred once. The chain has TRBV27 and TRBJ2-7, with 11 bases lining up with TRBD2. This CDR3 has 12 residues. V trimming: 9 bases; J trimming: 7 bases; junction bases outside the gene matches: 5. Germline V gene data show CDR1 as MNHEY and CDR2 as SMNVEV (reference sequence). Here the CDR3 DNA reads TGTGCCAGTTCGGGACTAGCGGAGGAGCAGTACTTC. This encodes CASSGLAEEQYF.

This clone was counted once. This chain links TRBV6-5 with TRBJ1-1; tentative D call: TRBD1 (6 bases). Germline-derived CDR1 and CDR2 are MNHEY and SVGAGI. The CDR3 runs to 14 residues. The V gene lost 6 bases and the J gene lost 7 bases, with 18 bases spanning the gap. The CDR3, as DNA: TGTGCCAGCAGGCTACCCGGGACACCGAATGAAGCTTTCTTT. This translates into CASRLPGTPNEAFF.

The rearrangement joins TRBV9 to TRBJ2-3, with D possibly TRBD2 on 5 matching bases. V gave up 5 bases and J gave up 5 bases, with 18 bases separating them. The germline CDR1 and CDR2 sequences are SGDLS and YYNGEE. This CDR3 region has 15 residues. Here the CDR3 DNA reads TGTGCCAGCAGTATAACGTGGAGGAGCGGAGATACGCAGTATTTT. As protein: CASSITWRSGDTQYF.

This clone was picked up one time. This chain connects TRBV28 to TRBJ2-7; D is tentatively TRBD1 or TRBD2 (6 bases each). V lost 3 bases, J lost 2 bases, and 14 bases lay in between. Looked up from germline, CDR1 is MDHEN and CDR2 is SYDVKM. This CDR3 contains 15 residues. DNA for the CDR3: TGTGCCAGCAGTTTGGTGAAGGGGGGCCCCTACGAGCAGTACTTC. It translates to CASSLVKGGPYEQYF.

The J gene is TRBJ2-7, the V gene TRBV4-1; D is ambiguous. Between the trimmed V and J ends, which lost 1 base and 3 bases, there was a span of 13 bases. The germline V gene encodes CDR1 MGHRA and CDR2 YSYEKL. This CDR3 has 15 residues. The CDR3 bases are TGCGCCAGCAGCCAAGGCGGCGGACCATTCTACGAGCAGTACTTC. It codes for CASSQGGGPFYEQYF.

This chain connects TRBV19 to TRBJ1-1; D gene uncertain. Between the trimmed V and J ends, which lost 6 bases and 4 bases, there was a span of 9 bases. Germline V gene lookup returns CDR1 LNHDA and CDR2 SQIVND (reference sequence). CDR3 length: 12 residues. The CDR3 loop is CASRAWSTEAFF. CDR3 DNA: TGTGCCAGTAGAGCGTGGAGCACTGAAGCTTTCTTT.

The rearrangement links TRBV27 to TRBJ1-1, with D possibly being TRBD1 (6 bases). The germline CDR1 and CDR2 sequences are MNHEY and SMNVEV (reference sequence). This CDR3 contains 15 residues. Trimming pared 1 base from V and 5 bases from J, leaving 14 bases between. The CDR3 loop reads CASSLFPGEETEAFF. CDR3 nucleotide sequence: TGTGCCAGCAGTTTATTTCCAGGGGAGGAGACTGAAGCTTTCTTT.

V usage is TRBV2 and J usage is TRBJ1-4; maybe TRBD1 (5 bases). This CDR3 contains 14 residues. V was trimmed by 2 bases and J by 3 bases, leaving 7 bases between them. Germline V CDR1 and CDR2: SNHLY, FYNNEI. The CDR3 here is CASSEPGANEKLFF. The CDR3 coding sequence is TGTGCCAGCAGTGAACCGGGGGCTAATGAAAAACTGTTTTTT.

The V call is TRBV13, the J call TRBJ1-5, with D perhaps TRBD1 (5 bases). The V end lost 5 bases, the J end lost 7 bases, and 12 bases lay between the germline ends. Germline V gene sequence: CDR1 PRHDT, CDR2 FYEKMQ (reference sequence). CDR3 size: 13 residues. CDR3 bases: TGTGCCAGCAGCCGGGGCGGGGGACAGCCCCAGCATTTT. Translated: CASSRGGGQPQHF.

The V gene is TRBV11-3, the J gene TRBJ1-3; D remains unclear. The CDR3 is 14 residues long. V lost 2 bases and J 4 bases, leaving 9 bases between the germline ends. Germline lookup yields CDR1 SGHNT and CDR2 YENEEA. CDR3 DNA: TGTGCCAGCAGCTTACCACTTTTCGGAAACACCATATATTTT. Translation gives CASSLPLFGNTIYF.

The gene calls are TRBV27 and TRBJ2-1, with 8 bases fitting TRBD2. Germline CDR1 is MNHEY and CDR2 is SMNVEV (reference sequence). V was clipped by 5 bases and J by 3 bases; unmatched bases: 12. There are 17 residues in the CDR3. The CDR3 protein is CASSGRLAPPYYNEQFF. CDR3 coding DNA: TGTGCCAGCAGTGGACGACTAGCGCCTCCGTACTACAATGAGCAGTTCTTC.

V is TRBV13 and J is TRBJ2-7; D is possibly TRBD1 (5 bases). The CDR3 has 14 residues. CDR1 is PRHDT, CDR2 FYEKMQ, per germline (reference sequence). Trimming took off 1 base at V and 5 bases at J, with 12 bases between the two ends. The CDR3 DNA reads as TGTGCCAGCAGCTTAGCCCCGTTCAGGGACGAGCAGTACTTC. Protein product: CASSLAPFRDEQYF.

J is TRBJ2-1 and V is TRBV29-1, with 9 bases identical to TRBD1. The V gene end was trimmed by 0 bases and the J gene end by 4 bases; junction bases not matched to a gene: 4. Germline CDR1 SQVTM, CDR2 ANQGSEA. The CDR3 is 15 residues long. CDR3 residues: CSVEDRDRVYNEQFF. The CDR3 region has the DNA TGCAGCGTTGAAGATAGGGACAGGGTGTACAATGAGCAGTTCTTC.